This T cell receptor (beta chain) was sequenced during a study of T-cell memory formation after mild COVID-19. This clonotype has just a few counts. The V end was cut by 0 bases, the J end by 9 bases, with 12 bases between. The CDR3 is made up of 14 amino acids. The germline V gene has CDR1 MNHEY and CDR2 SVGAGI. TCRdb re-derived calls from the 5' RACE reads in MiXCR, one entry per CDR3 protein. The table has roughly 110,000 distinct CDR3 sequences, around 15% seen once. Sequencing input: PBMCs or a T cell subset sorted from them (not recorded which). This sequence was found in a man in his late teens or twenties who had mild COVID-19 (a few samples of this study predate the infection). Cell type and time point are not known. The J gene is TRBJ2-1, the V gene TRBV6-5; D uncertain. DNA for the CDR3: TGTGCCAGCAGTTACTCCGCCCTTACGGGTGAGCAGTTCTTC. Protein product: CASSYSALTGEQFF.